Sequencing of this TCR beta chain was carried out in a study of memory CD4+ T cells and cytomegalovirus serostatus. Regarding the study as a whole: About 40% of the roughly 160 known CMV-associated TCRbeta sequences appeared in CD4+ memory.

The method was immunoSEQ multiplex PCR; TCRdb's version includes in-frame clones alone and lacks a portion of them. The data contain some 44,000 clones, 76% of them singletons. The germline V gene has CDR1 MNHNS and CDR2 SASEGT. Trimming took 7 bases from V and 1 from J, leaving 13 bases between them. The CDR3 is made up of 15 amino acids. The sort gate was single viable CD3+CD4+CD8-CD45RO+ cells for memory CD4+ T cells. After thawing, CD4+ T cells were positively selected. Remarks on this clone: Its antigen remains unidentified.

The rearrangement links TRBV6-1 to TRBJ2-2, with D possibly TRBD1 on 6 matching bases. This sequence originates from an adult in good health and CMV-seronegative. Sequenced sample: memory CD4+ T cells from blood. The CDR3 DNA reads TGTGCCAGCAATGTTGACAGGAGGAACACCGGGGAGCTGTTTTTT. Translation: CASNVDRRNTGELFF.